The 28 T cell receptor beta chains below were found in one sample sequenced in a study of blood T cell repertoires in COVID-19. Measured with immunoSEQ multiplex PCR; TCRdb has only the in-frame clones, and not every one. The top ten hold 3% to 4% of the sample, which has 200,000 or so clones, approximately 83% seen once. The source material was PBMCs or T cells enriched from blood (not recorded which). The receptors shown here come from a woman aged 40 to 50 with acute COVID-19.

CDR3 DNA sequence: TGCGCCAGCAGTGAGTCGAGCGGGGCAGCCTACGAGCAGTACTTC. Its protein is CASSESSGAAYEQYF. The genes are TRBV10-2 and TRBJ2-7; 7 nucleotides match TRBD2. J lost 2 bases, V lost 0 bases, and 4 bases had no gene match. This CDR3 is built from 15 residues. CDR1 and CDR2 from the germline V gene are WSHSY and SAAADI.

V gene TRBV14 combines with J gene TRBJ1-2; the D gene is possibly TRBD1 (5 bases). V was shortened by 3 bases and J by 4 bases, with 12 bases between the two germline ends. The CDR3 spans 14 residues. Germline values: CDR1 SGHDN, CDR2 FVKESK. CDR3 bases: TGTGCCAGCAGCCAGGGAGGGACGGGCTATGGCTACACCTTC. It is translated as CASSQGGTGYGYTF.

The V gene is TRBV24-1, the J gene TRBJ1-5; D call uncertain. Trimming pared 3 bases from V and 6 bases from J, leaving 17 bases between. Germline V gene lookup returns CDR1 KGHDR and CDR2 SFDVKD. The CDR3 extends over 16 amino acids. DNA for the CDR3: TGTGCCACCAGTGATCCTTGGACGACGGGAGGTCAGCCCCAGCATTTT. This gives the protein CATSDPWTTGGQPQHF.

This clone was recorded only once. The rearrangement joins TRBV28 to TRBJ1-3; D gene unclear. CDR1 is MDHEN, CDR2 SYDVKM, per germline. Trimming cost V 2 bases and J 5 bases, with 13 bases left between them. This CDR3 region has 15 residues. CDR3 sequence reads: CASSLRGPQRNTIYF. CDR3 nucleotides: TGTGCCAGCAGTTTACGAGGCCCCCAAAGAAACACCATATATTTT.

This rearrangement joins TRBV9 to TRBJ2-1; tentative D call: TRBD2 (7 bases). Trimming pared 7 bases from V and 9 bases from J, leaving 23 bases between. The germline V gene has CDR1 SGDLS and CDR2 YYNGEE. The CDR3 is 15 residues long. The CDR3 is CASEVGGRGSGEQFF. CDR3 nucleotides: TGTGCCAGCGAAGTAGGGGGGAGGGGAAGCGGTGAGCAGTTCTTC.

J is TRBJ2-2 and V is TRBV3-1 (or the pseudogene TRBV3-2); maybe TRBD1 (5 bases). The CDR3 has 14 amino acids. Trimming stripped 6 bases from V and 4 bases from J, with 12 bases between. CDR1 and CDR2 (germline): LGHDT, YNNKEL (reference sequence). CDR3 DNA: TGTGCCAGCAGGCCGGACAAAACCACCGGGGAGCTGTTTTTT. This sequence encodes CASRPDKTTGELFF.

V and J are TRBV6-5 and TRBJ2-5, with D tentatively TRBD1 (5 bases). Trimming pared 6 bases from V and 5 bases from J, leaving 19 bases between. CDR3 size: 15 residues. Germline lookup yields CDR1 MNHEY and CDR2 SVGAGI. Here the CDR3 reads CASRLRGFSFETQYF. The CDR3 nucleotides read TGTGCCAGCAGGCTTAGGGGTTTTTCCTTCGAGACCCAGTACTTC.

The CDR3: CASSYLGGNADTQYF. CDR3 nucleotide sequence: TGTGCCAGCAGTTATCTGGGCGGGAACGCAGATACGCAGTATTTT. The chain has TRBV6-2 or TRBV6-3 and TRBJ2-3; a possible D gene is TRBD2 (6 bases). This CDR3 contains 15 residues. Germline CDR1 reads MNHEY; CDR2 reads SVGEGT. V gave up 3 bases and J gave up 4 bases, with 14 bases separating them.

V gene TRBV7-2 combines with J gene TRBJ2-3; 7 positions match TRBD2. V lost 10 bases and J lost 6; bases outside the gene matches: 10. The CDR3 spans 13 residues. Germline lookup yields CDR1 SGHTA and CDR2 FQGNSA. The DNA of the CDR3 is TGTGCCACCCAGAGGGGAGGGAGCGATACGCAGTATTTT. Translation gives CATQRGGSDTQYF.

As for this clone: At one boundary the junction diverges from the germline segment, which might be a read error. The V and J genes are TRBV5-1 and TRBJ2-7, with 10 bases fitting TRBD2. This CDR3 is 13 amino acids long. Germline V gene data show CDR1 as SGHRS and CDR2 as YFSETQ. CDR3 bases: TGCGCCAGCAGCTTGGATCTGTGGGGACTAGCGATCTTC. This sequence encodes CASSLDLWGLAIF. Drawing the rest from reference TRBV5-1 and TRBJ2-7, the complete variable domain is KAGVTQTPRYLIKTRGQQVTLSCSPISGHRSVSWYQQTPGQGLQFLFEYFSETQRNKGNFPGRFSGRQFSNSRSEMNVSTLELGDSALYLCASSLDLWGLAIFGPGTRLTVT.

The chain employs TRBV2 and TRBJ1-6; possible D gene TRBD1, 6 bases. V was cut by 6 bases and J by 10 bases, with 19 bases left in between. Germline V CDR1 and CDR2: SNHLY, FYNNEI. The CDR3 is 15 amino acids. CDR3 in amino acids: CASSTPTGLRSPLHF. In DNA form, the CDR3 reads TGTGCCAGCAGCACCCCAACAGGGCTCAGGTCACCCCTCCACTTT.

The chain uses TRBV6-5 and TRBJ2-7; TRBD1 is a possible D gene (6 bases). Germline V gene sequence: CDR1 MNHEY, CDR2 SVGAGI. CDR3 length: 13 residues. Trimming left V 2 bases short and J 4 bases short, with 9 bases between. The CDR3 is CASSYARGYEQYF. CDR3 nucleotide sequence: TGTGCCAGCAGTTACGCGAGGGGGTACGAGCAGTACTTC.

V usage is TRBV19 and J usage is TRBJ1-1; 8 bases map to TRBD1. After removal of 6 bases from V and 8 bases from J, the junction contained 5 bases not matched to a gene. The germline V gene has CDR1 LNHDA and CDR2 SQIVND (reference sequence). There are 12 residues in the CDR3. CDR3 region: CASSPGQGEAFF. CDR3 nucleotide sequence: TGTGCCAGTAGCCCCGGACAGGGCGAAGCTTTCTTT.

The chain uses TRBV29-1 and TRBJ1-1; weak D call: TRBD1 (5 bases). This CDR3 has 11 amino acids. Trimming cost V 6 bases and J 4 bases, with 9 bases left between them. CDR1 is SQVTM, CDR2 ANQGSEA, per germline. The CDR3 region is CSVGVSTEAFF. For the CDR3, the DNA is TGCAGCGTAGGGGTGTCCACTGAAGCTTTCTTT.

The chain employs TRBV7-8 and TRBJ1-1; D call uncertain. The CDR3 spans 13 residues. Germline V gene data show CDR1 as SGHVS and CDR2 as FQNEAQ. Trimming stripped 2 bases from V and 4 bases from J, with 8 bases between. CDR3 loop: CASSLYSGTEAFF. CDR3 bases: TGTGCCAGCAGCTTATACTCGGGCACTGAAGCTTTCTTT.

This clone was picked up a small number of times. The chain is built from TRBV29-1 and TRBJ2-7; 8 bases line up with TRBD1. The CDR3 is made up of 13 amino acids. Germline loops: CDR1 SQVTM, CDR2 ANQGSEA. V was pared by 6 bases and J by 9 bases, with 13 bases of the junction left unmatched. The CDR3: CSVVGQGREGQYF. CDR3 bases: TGCAGCGTCGTTGGACAGGGCAGGGAAGGGCAGTACTTC.

This clone occurred once. The chain links TRBV5-4 to TRBJ2-7, with D possibly matching TRBD1 (5 bases). CDR3 size: 14 residues. Between the trimmed V and J ends, which lost 2 bases and 3 bases, there was a span of 12 bases. Per the germline V gene, CDR1 is SGHNT and CDR2 is YYREEE (reference sequence). In nucleotides, the CDR3 is TGTGCCAGCAGCTTTGGTTCGGACAACTACGAGCAGTACTTC. Translating it yields CASSFGSDNYEQYF.

This chain uses TRBV5-6 with TRBJ2-7, with TRBD2 matching over 8 bases. This CDR3 has 15 amino acids. Germline trimming cut 3 bases from V and 2 bases from J; bases unmatched to any gene: 7. The germline V gene has CDR1 SGHDT and CDR2 YYEEEE. The CDR3 region is CASSWYSGTPYEQYF. The CDR3 DNA sequence: TGTGCCAGCAGCTGGTATAGCGGGACCCCCTACGAGCAGTACTTC.

V and J are TRBV11-3 and TRBJ1-1, with D perhaps TRBD1 (6 bases). The V gene lost 6 bases and the J gene lost 8 bases, with 13 bases spanning the gap. This CDR3 comprises 12 residues. From germline, CDR1 is SGHNT and CDR2 YENEEA. CDR3 sequence reads: CASRGSTGEAFF. The CDR3 coding sequence is TGTGCCAGCAGAGGTTCGACAGGCGAAGCTTTCTTT.

This clone was detected only once. The chain is built from TRBV18 and TRBJ2-7; 7 bases fit TRBD2. The CDR3 is made up of 15 amino acids. From germline, CDR1 is KGHSH and CDR2 LQKENI. The trim removed 2 bases at V and 0 bases at J, leaving 4 bases unmatched. Here the CDR3 DNA reads TGTGCCAGCTCACCAGGCGGGAGCCTCTCCTACGAGCAGTACTTC. It yields the protein CASSPGGSLSYEQYF.

The chain employs TRBV5-1 and TRBJ2-2; weak D call: TRBD2 (5 bases). Deletions cut 0 bases from V and 5 bases from J, with 17 bases between. CDR1 SGHRS and CDR2 YFSETQ come from the germline V gene. The CDR3 has 17 amino acids. CDR3 amino acids: CASSLGVGISFTGELFF. CDR3 nucleotide sequence: TGCGCCAGCAGCTTGGGAGTCGGGATATCGTTTACCGGGGAGCTGTTTTTT.

This clone was seen a single time. This CDR3 is CASSLGQMAGELFF. As DNA, the CDR3 is TGTGCCAGCAGCTTAGGACAGATGGCCGGGGAGCTGTTTTTT. The chain joins TRBV11-3 to TRBJ2-2, with D possibly matching TRBD1 (5 bases). The CDR3 runs 14 residues. V lost 1 base, J lost 6 bases, and 9 bases lay in between. Germline CDR1 SGHNT, CDR2 YENEEA.

The chain employs TRBV24-1 and TRBJ2-3, with 9 bases that match TRBD1. This CDR3 contains 15 residues. Germline lookup yields CDR1 KGHDR and CDR2 SFDVKD. The ends lost 4 bases at V and 3 bases at J; junction bases unmatched: 4. The CDR3 DNA sequence: TGTGCCACCAGTGACCCCGGGACAGGGACAGATACGCAGTATTTT. Translating it yields CATSDPGTGTDTQYF.

This clone has a handful of counts. The chain's CDR3 is CASSYAFEGSPLHF. The CDR3 nucleotides read TGTGCCAGCAGTTATGCTTTTGAGGGTTCACCCCTCCACTTT. The rearrangement links TRBV6-5 to TRBJ1-6; no clear D. Germline V gene lookup returns CDR1 MNHEY and CDR2 SVGAGI. V dropped 3 bases and J dropped 9 bases, with 12 bases sitting between them. The length of the CDR3 is 14 residues.

The CDR3 loop reads CASSSGAYGYTF. The CDR3 nucleotides read TGTGCCAGCAGTTCAGGGGCCTATGGCTACACCTTC. The chain employs TRBV28 and TRBJ1-2; a possible D gene is TRBD1 (6 bases). The length of the CDR3 is 12 residues. Germline CDR1 MDHEN, CDR2 SYDVKM. The V gene lost 4 bases and the J gene lost 4 bases, with 7 bases spanning the gap.

The CDR3 region has the DNA TGTGCCAGCAGTCCCCCTCAGTTCAACACTGAAGCTTTCTTT. This sequence encodes CASSPPQFNTEAFF. The gene calls are TRBV27 and TRBJ1-1, with unresolved D. Germline V gene lookup returns CDR1 MNHEY and CDR2 SMNVEV (reference sequence). The V end lost 5 bases, the J end lost 2 bases, and 12 bases lay between the germline ends. CDR3 length: 14 residues.

This chain connects TRBV19 to TRBJ2-2; the D gene is possibly TRBD2 (5 bases). This CDR3 spans 15 amino acids. The germline CDR1 and CDR2 sequences are LNHDA and SQIVND (reference sequence). The ends were cut back, 7 bases at V and 4 bases at J, with 16 bases in the middle. CDR3 amino acids: CASTPYQAGTGELFF. As DNA, the CDR3 is TGTGCCAGTACCCCTTATCAGGCGGGCACCGGGGAGCTGTTTTTT.

The gene calls are TRBV24-1 and TRBJ2-7, with 9 bases identical to TRBD1. CDR3 length: 17 amino acids. V trimming: 4 bases; J trimming: 2 bases; junction bases outside the gene matches: 11. Germline-derived CDR1 and CDR2 are KGHDR and SFDVKD. Here the CDR3 DNA reads TGTGCCACCAGTGACACTCAGGGGACAGGGAAAACCTACGAGCAGTACTTC. This sequence encodes CATSDTQGTGKTYEQYF.